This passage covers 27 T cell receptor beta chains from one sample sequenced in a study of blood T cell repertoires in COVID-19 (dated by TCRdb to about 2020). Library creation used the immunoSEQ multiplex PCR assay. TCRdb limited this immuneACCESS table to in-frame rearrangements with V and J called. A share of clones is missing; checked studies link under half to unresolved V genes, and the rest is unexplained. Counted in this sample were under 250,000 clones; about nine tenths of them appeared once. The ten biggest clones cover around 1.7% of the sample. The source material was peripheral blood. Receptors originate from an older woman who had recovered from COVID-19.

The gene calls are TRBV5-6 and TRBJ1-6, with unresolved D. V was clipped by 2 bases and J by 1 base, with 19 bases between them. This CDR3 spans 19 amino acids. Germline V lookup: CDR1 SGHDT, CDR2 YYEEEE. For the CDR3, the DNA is TGTGCCAGCAGCTTCCGAAGGAGGGCAGGACTTTCCTATAATTCACCCCTCCACTTT. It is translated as CASSFRRRAGLSYNSPLHF.

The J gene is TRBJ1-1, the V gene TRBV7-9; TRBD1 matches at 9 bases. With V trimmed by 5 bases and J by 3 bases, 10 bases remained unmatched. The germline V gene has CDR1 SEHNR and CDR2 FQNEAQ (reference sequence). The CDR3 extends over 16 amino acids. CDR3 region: CASSASPGQGYTEAFF. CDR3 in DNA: TGTGCCAGCAGCGCCAGCCCGGGACAGGGCTACACTGAAGCTTTCTTT.

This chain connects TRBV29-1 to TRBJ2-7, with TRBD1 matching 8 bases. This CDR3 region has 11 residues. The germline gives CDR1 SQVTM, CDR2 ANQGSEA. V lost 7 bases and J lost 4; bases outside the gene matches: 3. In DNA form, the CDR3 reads TGCAGCGGGGGACAGGAATACGAGCAGTACTTC. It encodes CSGGQEYEQYF.

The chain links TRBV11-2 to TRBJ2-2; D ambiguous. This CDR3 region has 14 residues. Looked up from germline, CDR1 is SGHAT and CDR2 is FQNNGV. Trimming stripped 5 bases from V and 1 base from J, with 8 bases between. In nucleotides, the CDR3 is TGTGCCAGCAGCCCCTCCAGGAACACCGGGGAGCTGTTTTTT. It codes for CASSPSRNTGELFF.

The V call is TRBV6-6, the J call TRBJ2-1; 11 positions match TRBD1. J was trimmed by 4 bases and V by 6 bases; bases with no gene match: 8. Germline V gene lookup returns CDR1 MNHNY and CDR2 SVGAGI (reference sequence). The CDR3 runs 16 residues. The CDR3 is CASSKPRDRGYNEQFF. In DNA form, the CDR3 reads TGTGCCAGCAGCAAACCTAGGGACAGGGGGTACAATGAGCAGTTCTTC.

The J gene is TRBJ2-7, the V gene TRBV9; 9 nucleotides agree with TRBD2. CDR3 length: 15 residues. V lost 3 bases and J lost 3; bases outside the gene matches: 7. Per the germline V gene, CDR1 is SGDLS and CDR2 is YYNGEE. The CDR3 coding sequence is TGTGCCAGCAGCGCCCTAGCGGGGACTAGCTACGAGCAGTACTTC. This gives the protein CASSALAGTSYEQYF.

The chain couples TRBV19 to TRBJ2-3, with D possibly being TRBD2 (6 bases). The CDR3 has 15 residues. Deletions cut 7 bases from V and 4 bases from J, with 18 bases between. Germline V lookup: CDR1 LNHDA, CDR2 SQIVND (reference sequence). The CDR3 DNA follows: TGTGCCAGTACCAACCGAGGACTACCCCCAGATACGCAGTATTTT. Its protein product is CASTNRGLPPDTQYF.

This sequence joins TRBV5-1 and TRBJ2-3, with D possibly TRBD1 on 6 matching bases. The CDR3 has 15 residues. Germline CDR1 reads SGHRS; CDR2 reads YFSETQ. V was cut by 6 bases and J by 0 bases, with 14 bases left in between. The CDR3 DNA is TGCGCCAGCATCCGGGGACAAACTAGCACAGATACGCAGTATTTT. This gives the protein CASIRGQTSTDTQYF.

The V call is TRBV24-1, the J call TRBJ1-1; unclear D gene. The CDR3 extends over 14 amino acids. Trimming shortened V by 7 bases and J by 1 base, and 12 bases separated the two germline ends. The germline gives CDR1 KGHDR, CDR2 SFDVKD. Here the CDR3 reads CATSPNEGNTEAFF. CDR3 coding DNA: TGTGCCACCAGCCCCAATGAGGGGAACACTGAAGCTTTCTTT.

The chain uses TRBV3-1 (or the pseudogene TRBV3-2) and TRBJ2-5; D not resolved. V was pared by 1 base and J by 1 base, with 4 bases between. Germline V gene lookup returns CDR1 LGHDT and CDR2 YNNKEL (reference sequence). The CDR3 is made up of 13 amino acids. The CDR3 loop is CASSQVFQETQYF. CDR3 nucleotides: TGTGCCAGCAGCCAAGTCTTCCAAGAGACCCAGTACTTC.

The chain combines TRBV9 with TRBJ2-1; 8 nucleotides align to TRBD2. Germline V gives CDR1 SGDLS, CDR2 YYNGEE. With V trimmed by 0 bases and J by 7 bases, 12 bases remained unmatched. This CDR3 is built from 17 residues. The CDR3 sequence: CASSVAGAGVLTNEQFF. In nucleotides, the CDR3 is TGTGCCAGCAGCGTAGCAGGAGCGGGGGTTCTTACTAATGAGCAGTTCTTC.

For the CDR3, the DNA is TGTGCCAGCAGCCCCCTGACTAGCGGGGGGGAAGATTCCAATGAGCAGTTCTTC. Protein sequence: CASSPLTSGGEDSNEQFF. The chain couples TRBV7-3 to TRBJ2-1; 14 bases are shared with TRBD2. With V trimmed by 5 bases and J by 6 bases, 12 bases remained unmatched. Germline V lookup: CDR1 SGHTA, CDR2 FQGTGA. The CDR3 is made up of 18 amino acids.

CDR3 in amino acids: CASSEGDRSRTEAFF. The CDR3 DNA reads TGCGCCAGCAGTGAGGGAGACAGATCCAGGACTGAAGCTTTCTTT. The rearrangement uses TRBV10-1 and TRBJ1-1, with a possible D match to TRBD1 (5 bases). Per the germline V gene, CDR1 is WNHNN and CDR2 is SYGVQD (reference sequence). The CDR3 loop spans 15 amino acids. Trimming removed 2 bases at V and 5 bases at J, with 15 bases between.

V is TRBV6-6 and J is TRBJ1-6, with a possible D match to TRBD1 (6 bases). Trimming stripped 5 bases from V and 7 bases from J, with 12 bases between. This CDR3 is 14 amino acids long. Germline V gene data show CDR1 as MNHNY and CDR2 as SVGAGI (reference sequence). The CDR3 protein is CASSPDSRNSPLHF. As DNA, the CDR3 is TGTGCCAGCAGTCCGGACAGTCGAAATTCACCCCTCCACTTT.

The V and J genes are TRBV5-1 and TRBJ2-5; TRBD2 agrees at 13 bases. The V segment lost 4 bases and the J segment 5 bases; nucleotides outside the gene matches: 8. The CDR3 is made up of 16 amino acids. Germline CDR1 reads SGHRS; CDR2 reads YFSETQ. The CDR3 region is CASSGGLAGARETQYF. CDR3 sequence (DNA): TGCGCCAGCAGCGGAGGACTAGCGGGGGCCCGGGAGACCCAGTACTTC.

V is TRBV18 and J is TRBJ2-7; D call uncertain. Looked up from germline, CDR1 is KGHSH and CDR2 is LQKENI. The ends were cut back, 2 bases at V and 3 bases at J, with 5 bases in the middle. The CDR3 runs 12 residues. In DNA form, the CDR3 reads TGTGCCAGCTCACCAAGAGTCTACGAGCAGTACTTC. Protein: CASSPRVYEQYF.

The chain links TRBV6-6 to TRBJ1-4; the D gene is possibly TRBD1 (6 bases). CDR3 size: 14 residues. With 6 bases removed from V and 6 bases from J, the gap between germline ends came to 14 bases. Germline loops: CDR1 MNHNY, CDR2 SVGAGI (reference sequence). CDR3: CASRDRPQDEKLFF. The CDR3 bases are TGTGCCAGCAGGGACAGACCACAGGATGAAAAACTGTTTTTT.

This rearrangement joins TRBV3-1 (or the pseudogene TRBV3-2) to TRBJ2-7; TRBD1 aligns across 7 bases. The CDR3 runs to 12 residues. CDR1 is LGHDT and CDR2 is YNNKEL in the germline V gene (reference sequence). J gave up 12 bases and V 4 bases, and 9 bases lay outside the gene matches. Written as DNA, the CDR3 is TGTGCCAGCAGCCTTCCGGACAGGATTCTGTACTTC. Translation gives CASSLPDRILYF.

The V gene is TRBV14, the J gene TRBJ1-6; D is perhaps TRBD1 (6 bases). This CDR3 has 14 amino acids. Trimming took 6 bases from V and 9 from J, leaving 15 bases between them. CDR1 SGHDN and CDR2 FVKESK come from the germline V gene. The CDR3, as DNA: TGTGCCAGCAGTCGGACAGAATTAGGTTCACCCCTCCACTTT. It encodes CASSRTELGSPLHF.

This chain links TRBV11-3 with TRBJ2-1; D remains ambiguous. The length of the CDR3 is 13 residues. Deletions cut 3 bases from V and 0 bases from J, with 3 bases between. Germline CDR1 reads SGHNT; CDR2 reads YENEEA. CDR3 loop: CASSLSSYNEQFF. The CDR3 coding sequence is TGTGCCAGCAGCTTGAGCTCCTACAATGAGCAGTTCTTC.

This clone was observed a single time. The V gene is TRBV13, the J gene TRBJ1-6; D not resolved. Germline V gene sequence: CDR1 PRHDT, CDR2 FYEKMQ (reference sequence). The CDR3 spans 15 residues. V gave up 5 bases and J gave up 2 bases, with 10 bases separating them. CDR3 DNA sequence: TGTGCCAGCAGCCAGGCCCGGCCCTATAATTCACCCCTCCACTTT. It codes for CASSQARPYNSPLHF.

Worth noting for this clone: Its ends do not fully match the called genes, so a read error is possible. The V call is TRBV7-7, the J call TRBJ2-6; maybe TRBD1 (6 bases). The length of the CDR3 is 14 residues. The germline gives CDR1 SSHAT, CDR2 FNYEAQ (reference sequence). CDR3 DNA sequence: TGTGCTAGCAGCTCAGGGGCTGGGGCCAACGTCCTGACTTTC. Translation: CASSSGAGANVLTF.

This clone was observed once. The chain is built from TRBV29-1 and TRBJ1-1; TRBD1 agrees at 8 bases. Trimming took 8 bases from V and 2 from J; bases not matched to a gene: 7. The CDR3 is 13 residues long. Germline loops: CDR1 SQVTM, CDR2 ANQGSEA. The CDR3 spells CSTTGERNTEAFF. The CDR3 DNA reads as TGCAGCACGACAGGGGAACGAAACACTGAAGCTTTCTTT.

The CDR3 nucleotides are TGTGCCAGCAGTGGGTTGTCGGGTCGGCCTGGCTACACCTTC. Its translation is CASSGLSGRPGYTF. This chain connects TRBV2 to TRBJ1-2; D call uncertain. Germline V gene sequence: CDR1 SNHLY, CDR2 FYNNEI. V lost 4 bases to trimming and J lost 7 bases, with 16 bases between them. The length of the CDR3 is 14 residues.

DNA of the CDR3: TGTGCCAGCACCAGGACAGGGAGATATGGCTACACCTTC. Amino acid sequence: CASTRTGRYGYTF. The V call is TRBV5-8, the J call TRBJ1-2, with TRBD1 matching 8 bases. This CDR3 spans 13 amino acids. J lost 5 bases, V lost 6 bases, and 6 bases had no gene match. CDR1 is SGHTS and CDR2 is YDEGEE in the germline V gene.

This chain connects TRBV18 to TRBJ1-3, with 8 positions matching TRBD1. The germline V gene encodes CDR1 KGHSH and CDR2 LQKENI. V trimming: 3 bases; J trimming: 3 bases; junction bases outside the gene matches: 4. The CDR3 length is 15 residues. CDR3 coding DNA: TGTGCCAGCTCACCGCCAGGGGGCTTTGGAAACACCATATATTTT. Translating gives CASSPPGGFGNTIYF.

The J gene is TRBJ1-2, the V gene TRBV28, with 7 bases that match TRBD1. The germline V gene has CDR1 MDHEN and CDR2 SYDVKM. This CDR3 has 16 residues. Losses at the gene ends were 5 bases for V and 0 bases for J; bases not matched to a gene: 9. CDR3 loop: CASSPSLGGTNYGYTF. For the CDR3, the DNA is TGTGCCAGCAGTCCATCCCTAGGGGGCACTAACTATGGCTACACCTTC.